The rows below give T cell receptor beta chains drawn from one sample of a study of shared T cell receptors in the human thymus. Libraries were prepared by immunoSEQ multiplex PCR; TCRdb keeps only in-frame clonotypes and omits some of them. The table shows hundreds of thousands of clones, with more than 75% occurring only once. Another study also made use of these data, one on human thymus T cells.

The sequencing sample was made of thymocytes. The receptors stem from a boy less than two years old with a congenital heart defect. Both conserved end residues are part of each CDR3. Fields, in order: V gene, CDR3 protein.

>TRBV2
CASSGFRGGEQFF
>TRBV7-9
CASSLDRTSYEQYF
>TRBV6-5
CASSYRPYNEQFF
>TRBV19
CASSILSPQDYSGNTIYF
>TRBV5-6
CASSGNYITDRAGNTEAFF
>TRBV7-6
CASSPIANGQGATNEKLFF
>TRBV29-1
CSVEAEFHKETQYF
>TRBV29-1
CSGSGNTGELFF
>TRBV10-3
CAISVSGKPQETQYF
>TRBV30
CAWSPSGRKNEQYF
>TRBV4-3
CASSRDTGTSGSSSYNEQFF
>TRBV20-1
CSATGGEGYTF
>TRBV14
CASSQDRHGYGYTF
>TRBV11-2
CASSLTTRPGQAHEQFF
>TRBV5-4
CASSLGYRGVYGYTF
>TRBV7-6
CASSLEGGVDTQYF
>TRBV27
CASSLVGGGTDTQYF
>TRBV19
CASSKPGQANTGELFF
>TRBV27
CASSFRAGSGYEQYF
>TRBV19
CASSPEPGDSPLHF
>TRBV5-4
CASSPSGTGGPHSGANVLTF
>TRBV5-4
CASSLADSPYEQYF
>TRBV14
CASSQDSGQTGGTEAFF
>TRBV27
CASSSINEQFF
>TRBV5-5
CASSWSDRVAGNTIYF
>TRBV27
CASRGGQPSPNSPLHF
>TRBV27
CASSRNGGIPGELFF
>TRBV4-3
CASSQVARLVTQYF